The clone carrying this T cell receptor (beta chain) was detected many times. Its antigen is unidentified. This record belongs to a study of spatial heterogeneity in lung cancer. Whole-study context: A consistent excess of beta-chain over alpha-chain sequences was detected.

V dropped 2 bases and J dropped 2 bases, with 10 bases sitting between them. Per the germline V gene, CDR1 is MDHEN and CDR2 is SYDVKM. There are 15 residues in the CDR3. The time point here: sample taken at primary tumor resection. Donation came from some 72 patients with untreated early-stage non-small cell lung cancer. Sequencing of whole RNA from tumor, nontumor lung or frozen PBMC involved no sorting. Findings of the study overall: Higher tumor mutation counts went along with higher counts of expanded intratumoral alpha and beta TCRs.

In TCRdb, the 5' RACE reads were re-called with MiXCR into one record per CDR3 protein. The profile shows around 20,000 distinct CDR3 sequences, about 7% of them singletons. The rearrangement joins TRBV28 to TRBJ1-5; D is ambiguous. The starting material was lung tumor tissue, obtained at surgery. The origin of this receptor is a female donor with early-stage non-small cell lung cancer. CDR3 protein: CASSLSLAGNQPQHF. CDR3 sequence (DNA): TGTGCCAGCAGTTTAAGTTTGGCAGGCAATCAGCCCCAGCATTTT.